Each of the 25 T cell receptor beta chains below was sequenced from the same sample in a study of T cells after yellow fever vaccination. MiXCR, run by TCRdb on the 5' RACE reads, gives a single entry per CDR3 protein. The sample shows hundreds of thousands of distinct CDR3 sequences, over 9% of them seen only once. The specimen was PBMCs, collected on the day of the yellow fever booster vaccination. Every receptor here comes from a man younger than 40 who received the YFV17D yellow fever vaccine.

The J gene is TRBJ1-2, the V gene TRBV20-1; no clear D gene. Trimming cost V 4 bases and J 7 bases, with 13 bases left between them. The CDR3 totals 12 residues. CDR1 is DFQATT and CDR2 is SNEGSKA in the germline V gene (reference sequence). The CDR3 DNA reads TGCAGTGCTAAGCTTATCTCGGCTGGCTACACCTTC. It translates to CSAKLISAGYTF.

The chain links TRBV7-6 to TRBJ2-2; 11 positions agree with TRBD2. Germline-derived CDR1 and CDR2 are SGHVS and FNYEAQ. This CDR3 spans 16 amino acids. V lost 1 base and J lost 6; bases outside the gene matches: 4. The CDR3, as DNA: TGTGCCAGCAGCTTAGTACTAGCGGGAGTCCCCGGGGAGCTGTTTTTT. Residues: CASSLVLAGVPGELFF.

The sample holds a few counts of this clonotype. This sequence joins TRBV5-1 and TRBJ2-3, with D tentatively TRBD2 (5 bases). Germline V gene data show CDR1 as SGHRS and CDR2 as YFSETQ. The CDR3 covers 16 residues. With 3 bases removed from V and 5 bases from J, the gap between germline ends came to 19 bases. CDR3 protein: CASSSQVASGRDTQYF. The DNA of the CDR3 is TGCGCCAGCAGCTCCCAGGTCGCGAGTGGGAGAGATACGCAGTATTTT.

This clonotype has only a few counts. The rearrangement links TRBV2 to TRBJ2-1, with D uncertain. Germline-derived CDR1 and CDR2 are SNHLY and FYNNEI. The V end lost 7 bases, the J end lost 6 bases, and 7 bases lay between the germline ends. This CDR3 has 11 residues. This chain's CDR3 is CASTQSNEQFF. The DNA for the CDR3 is TGTGCCAGCACCCAGTCCAATGAGCAGTTCTTC.

This sequence joins TRBV6-1 and TRBJ1-3, with D unresolved. This CDR3 has 15 amino acids. Germline V lookup: CDR1 MNHNS, CDR2 SASEGT. V lost 6 bases and J 2 bases, leaving 14 bases between the germline ends. The CDR3 region is CASSRPRGAGNTIYF. CDR3 coding DNA: TGTGCCAGCAGCCGCCCCCGGGGAGCTGGAAACACCATATATTTT.

The chain recombines TRBV30 with TRBJ2-1; 12 positions match TRBD2. With V trimmed by 3 bases and J by 10 bases, 10 bases remained unmatched. This CDR3 spans 15 amino acids. Germline CDR1 and CDR2: GTSNPN and SVGIG (reference sequence). The CDR3 protein is CAWRIGLAGSREQFF. The CDR3, as DNA: TGTGCCTGGAGAATCGGACTAGCGGGATCCCGGGAGCAGTTCTTC.

This clonotype came up a few times. V and J are TRBV5-1 and TRBJ2-7, with D tentatively TRBD1 (6 bases). The CDR3 contains 14 residues. Looked up from germline, CDR1 is SGHRS and CDR2 is YFSETQ. V lost 3 bases to trimming and J lost 2 bases, with 12 bases between them. CDR3 sequence reads: CASSYAGTPYEQYF. DNA of the CDR3: TGCGCCAGCAGCTACGCCGGGACACCCTACGAGCAGTACTTC.

This clonotype occurred a few times. The chain employs TRBV5-6 and TRBJ2-2; 11 nucleotides match TRBD1. J lost 3 bases, V lost 4 bases, and 5 bases had no gene match. CDR3 size: 16 residues. Germline lookup yields CDR1 SGHDT and CDR2 YYEEEE. CDR3 DNA sequence: TGTGCCAGCAGCCCGGACAGGGGGCAGGACACCGGGGAGCTGTTTTTT. It yields the protein CASSPDRGQDTGELFF.

The chain joins TRBV7-9 to TRBJ1-1, with D possibly being TRBD1 (6 bases). Germline V gene lookup returns CDR1 SEHNR and CDR2 FQNEAQ (reference sequence). The CDR3 runs to 15 residues. V was pared by 7 bases and J by 1 base, with 16 bases between. The CDR3, as DNA: TGTGCCAGCACCGAGCCAGGGGTACCGAACACTGAAGCTTTCTTT. This gives the protein CASTEPGVPNTEAFF.

DNA for the CDR3: TGTGCCAGCAGCCTCTCGGGTTGGGGCACTTACAATGAGCAGTTCTTC. As protein: CASSLSGWGTYNEQFF. The chain carries TRBV4-2 and TRBJ2-1; TRBD1 is a possible D gene (5 bases). With 4 bases removed from V and 4 bases from J, the gap between germline ends came to 17 bases. In germline, CDR1 is LGHNA, CDR2 YNFKEQ. The CDR3 loop spans 16 amino acids.

The chain is built from TRBV12-3 or TRBV12-4 and TRBJ1-1; D ambiguous. The CDR3 has 12 residues. The V end lost 8 bases, the J end lost 11 bases, and 18 bases lay between the germline ends. The CDR3 region is CASYLKLGKAFF. CDR3 sequence (DNA): TGTGCCAGCTACCTAAAACTAGGGAAGGCTTTCTTT.

V and J are TRBV2 and TRBJ2-1; 10 bases line up with TRBD2. This CDR3 region has 16 residues. V dropped 2 bases and J dropped 6; count of bases not matched to a gene: 7. Looked up from germline, CDR1 is SNHLY and CDR2 is FYNNEI. Written as DNA, the CDR3 is TGTGCCAGCAGTGAACTCGCTAGCGGGAGTCTCAATGAGCAGTTCTTC. This codes for CASSELASGSLNEQFF.

Remarks on this clonotype: The germline gene is not matched at one end of the junction; a read error may be the cause. The chain links TRBV4-2 to TRBJ2-2; TRBD2 agrees at 8 bases. The CDR3 spans 14 residues. Germline V gene sequence: CDR1 LGHNA, CDR2 YNFKEQ. CDR3 DNA: TGTGCCAGCAGCCAGGACGGGGGGGTCGGGGAGATGTTTTTT. Protein: CASSQDGGVGEMFF.

This clonotype was counted only a few times. The chain recombines TRBV20-1 with TRBJ2-3, with 9 bases lining up with TRBD2. Germline V gene lookup returns CDR1 DFQATT and CDR2 SNEGSKA (reference sequence). J was trimmed by 4 bases and V by 5 bases; bases with no gene match: 4. This CDR3 is 13 amino acids long. The DNA for the CDR3 is TGCAGTGCTGCGACTAGCGGCCCAGATACGCAGTATTTT. Translating gives CSAATSGPDTQYF.

This chain links TRBV10-1 with TRBJ2-1; D is uncertain. The CDR3 runs 14 residues. Germline-derived CDR1 and CDR2 are WNHNN and SYGVQD (reference sequence). V lost 8 bases to trimming and J lost 9 bases, with 20 bases between them. The DNA for the CDR3 is TGCGCCAGCCGACCGGGTTCCTCAAGTGGTGAGCAGTTCTTC. Amino acid sequence: CASRPGSSSGEQFF.

This clonotype was counted a few times. The V and J genes are TRBV18 and TRBJ1-5; TRBD1 aligns across 9 bases. V lost 4 bases to trimming and J lost 6 bases; unmatched junction nucleotides: 10. The CDR3 contains 16 residues. CDR1 and CDR2 from the germline V gene are KGHSH and LQKENI. The CDR3: CASSQGPQGAGQPQHF. The CDR3 DNA follows: TGTGCCAGCTCACAAGGGCCACAGGGGGCCGGTCAGCCCCAGCATTTT.

This clonotype was counted a few times. This sequence joins TRBV6-5 and TRBJ2-7; TRBD1 is a possible D gene (5 bases). This CDR3 spans 16 amino acids. Germline values: CDR1 MNHEY, CDR2 SVGAGI. V was clipped by 2 bases and J by 0 bases, with 14 bases between them. This CDR3 reads CASSYDRPRSSYEQYF. The CDR3 DNA reads as TGTGCCAGCAGTTACGACAGACCAAGGAGCTCCTACGAGCAGTACTTC.

The V and J genes are TRBV25-1 and TRBJ1-4; D perhaps matches TRBD1 (5 bases). Trimming took off 6 bases at V and 13 bases at J, with 12 bases between the two ends. The germline CDR1 and CDR2 sequences are MGHDK and SYGVNS. The CDR3 spans 11 residues. The CDR3 region is CASSRGQGLFF. The CDR3 coding sequence is TGTGCCAGCAGCCGGGGCCAGGGACTGTTTTTT.

This clonotype was detected many times. The rearrangement joins TRBV27 to TRBJ2-7, with a tentative D call TRBD1 (6 bases). The CDR3 runs 12 residues. V lost 2 bases and J lost 6, with 8 bases in between. CDR1 and CDR2 (germline): MNHEY, SMNVEV (reference sequence). Written as DNA, the CDR3 is TGTGCCAGCAGTTTAATAGGGGGCGAGCAGTACTTC. Translation gives CASSLIGGEQYF.

This rearrangement joins TRBV29-1 to TRBJ2-3; TRBD1 matches at 7 bases. The ends lost 4 bases at V and 0 bases at J; junction bases unmatched: 4. This CDR3 has 14 residues. Germline V lookup: CDR1 SQVTM, CDR2 ANQGSEA. CDR3 coding DNA: TGCAGCGTTGGCGACAGGGCTAGCACAGATACGCAGTATTTT. Its translation: CSVGDRASTDTQYF.

The chain has TRBV25-1 and TRBJ1-4, with D possibly TRBD1 on 6 matching bases. This CDR3 has 16 residues. The germline CDR1 and CDR2 sequences are MGHDK and SYGVNS. V lost 6 bases to trimming and J lost 0 bases, with 14 bases between them. CDR3 loop: CASRSTGRATNEKLFF. DNA for the CDR3: TGTGCCAGCAGGAGTACAGGGAGGGCAACTAATGAAAAACTGTTTTTT.

The rearrangement joins TRBV27 to TRBJ1-6; no clear D gene. The CDR3 is 13 residues long. The germline V gene encodes CDR1 MNHEY and CDR2 SMNVEV (reference sequence). Trimming took 5 bases from V and 10 from J, leaving 12 bases between them. As DNA, the CDR3 is TGTGCCAGCAGTACTAATCCCGGGTCACCCCTCCACTTT. It specifies CASSTNPGSPLHF.

A few counts support this clonotype. The rearrangement links TRBV20-1 to TRBJ2-1; 11 nucleotides line up with TRBD2. J lost 2 bases, V lost 5 bases, and 2 bases had no gene match. Germline V gene data show CDR1 as DFQATT and CDR2 as SNEGSKA (reference sequence). CDR3 length: 14 residues. CDR3 in amino acids: CSAATSGAYNEQFF. In DNA form, the CDR3 reads TGCAGTGCTGCGACTAGCGGGGCCTACAATGAGCAGTTCTTC.

This clonotype came up a few times. The CDR3 here is CASSIRDRGPQHF. CDR3 bases: TGTGCCAGCAGCATACGGGACAGGGGGCCCCAGCATTTT. The chain uses TRBV7-8 and TRBJ1-5, with 10 positions matching TRBD1. The CDR3 loop spans 13 amino acids. CDR1 is SGHVS and CDR2 is FQNEAQ in the germline V gene. V gave up 5 bases and J gave up 9 bases; unmatched junction bases: 4.

The chain links TRBV20-1 to TRBJ2-5, with D possibly matching TRBD1 (5 bases). The V end lost 6 bases, the J end lost 5 bases, and 10 bases lay between the germline ends. CDR3 length equals 11 residues. Per germline, CDR1 DFQATT and CDR2 SNEGSKA (reference sequence). In nucleotides, the CDR3 is TGCAGTGCGGTAGGGGCGGAGACCCAGTACTTC. Its translation: CSAVGAETQYF.